The entry below gives a single TCR beta chain sequence along with its context. This entry belongs to a study of T cell changes during pregnancy in multiple sclerosis. The assay was immunoSEQ multiplex PCR, and TCRdb's table has in-frame clones only and misses some. The table shows 50,000 or so clones, with roughly 89% occurring only once. The CDR3 loop spans 14 amino acids. Trimming pared 7 bases from V and 5 bases from J, leaving 15 bases between. Germline V CDR1 and CDR2: LNHDA, SQIVND (reference sequence). The chain links TRBV19 to TRBJ1-5, with D tentatively TRBD1 (5 bases). The TCR was taken from a female donor in good health, enrolled as a control in a pregnancy study. The sample consisted of CD4+ T cells from peripheral blood mononuclear cells, taken after pregnancy. The CDR3 reads CASTVPGRDQPQHF. The DNA for the CDR3 is TGTGCCAGTACAGTTCCAGGGAGGGATCAGCCCCAGCATTTT. Full variable domain (rest looked up from reference TRBV19 and TRBJ1-5): DGGITQSPKYLFRKEGQNVTLSCEQNLNHDAMYWYRQDPGQGLRLIYYSQIVNDFQKGDIAEGYSVSREKKESFPLTVTSAQKNPTAFYLCASTVPGRDQPQHFGDGTRLSIL.